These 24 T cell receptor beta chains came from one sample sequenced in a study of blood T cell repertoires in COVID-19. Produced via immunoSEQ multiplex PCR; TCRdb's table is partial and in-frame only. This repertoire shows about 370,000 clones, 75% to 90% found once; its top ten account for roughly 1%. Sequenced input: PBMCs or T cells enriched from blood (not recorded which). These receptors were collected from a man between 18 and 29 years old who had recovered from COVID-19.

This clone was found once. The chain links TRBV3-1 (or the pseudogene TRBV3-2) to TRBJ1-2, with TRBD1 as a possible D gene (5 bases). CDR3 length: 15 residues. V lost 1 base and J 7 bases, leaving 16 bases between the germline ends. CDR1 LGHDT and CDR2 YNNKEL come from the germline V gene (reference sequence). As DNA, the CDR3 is TGTGCCAGCAGCCAAGCTCGGGGGAGGATTAGTGGCTACACCTTC. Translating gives CASSQARGRISGYTF.

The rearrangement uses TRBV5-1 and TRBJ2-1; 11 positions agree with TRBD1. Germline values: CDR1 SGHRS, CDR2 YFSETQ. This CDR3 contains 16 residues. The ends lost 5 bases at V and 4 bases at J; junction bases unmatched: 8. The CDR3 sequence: CASRQGTGGFYNEQFF. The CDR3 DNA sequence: TGCGCCAGCAGACAAGGGACAGGGGGTTTTTACAATGAGCAGTTCTTC.

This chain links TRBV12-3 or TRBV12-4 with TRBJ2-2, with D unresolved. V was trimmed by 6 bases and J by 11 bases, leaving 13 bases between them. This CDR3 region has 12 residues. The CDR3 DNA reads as TGTGCCAGCAGCCCCAACAAGCGAGAGCTGTTTTTT. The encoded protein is CASSPNKRELFF.

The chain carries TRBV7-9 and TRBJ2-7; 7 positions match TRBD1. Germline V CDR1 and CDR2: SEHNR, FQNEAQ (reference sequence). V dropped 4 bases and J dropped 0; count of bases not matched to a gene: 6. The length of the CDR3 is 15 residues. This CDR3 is CASSSFRDSSYEQYF. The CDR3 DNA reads TGTGCCAGCAGCTCCTTCCGGGACAGCTCCTACGAGCAGTACTTC. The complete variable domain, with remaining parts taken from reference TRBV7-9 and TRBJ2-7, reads DTGVSQNPRHKITKRGQNVTFRCDPISEHNRLYWYRQTLGQGPEFLTYFQNEAQLEKSRLLSDRFSAERPKGSFSTLEIQRTEQGDSAMYLCASSSFRDSSYEQYFGPGTRLTVT.

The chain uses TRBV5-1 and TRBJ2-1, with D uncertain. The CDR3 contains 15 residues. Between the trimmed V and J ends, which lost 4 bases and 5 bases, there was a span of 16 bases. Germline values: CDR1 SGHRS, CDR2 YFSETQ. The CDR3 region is CASSRNGGMDNEQFF. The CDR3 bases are TGCGCCAGCAGCCGGAATGGCGGCATGGACAATGAGCAGTTCTTC.

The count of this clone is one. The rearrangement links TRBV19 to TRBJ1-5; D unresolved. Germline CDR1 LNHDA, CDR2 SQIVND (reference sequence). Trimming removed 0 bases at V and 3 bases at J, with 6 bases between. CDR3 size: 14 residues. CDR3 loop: CASSIDLANQPQHF. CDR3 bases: TGTGCCAGTAGTATAGATCTGGCCAATCAGCCCCAGCATTTT.

CDR3 DNA: TGTGCCAGTAGTGCAGGGACAGGGCGGAGGGAGCAGTACTTC. It translates to CASSAGTGRREQYF. The rearrangement uses TRBV19 and TRBJ2-7; 9 bases are shared with TRBD1. V trimming: 5 bases; J trimming: 7 bases; junction bases outside the gene matches: 9. Germline V gene data show CDR1 as LNHDA and CDR2 as SQIVND (reference sequence). The CDR3 sequence is 14 residues long.

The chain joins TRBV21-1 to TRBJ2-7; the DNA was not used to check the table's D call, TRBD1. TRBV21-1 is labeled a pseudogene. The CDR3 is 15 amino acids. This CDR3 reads CASSCRDSLTYEQYF. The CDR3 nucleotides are TGTGCCAGCAGCTGTCGGGACAGCTTGACCTACGAGCAGTACTTC.

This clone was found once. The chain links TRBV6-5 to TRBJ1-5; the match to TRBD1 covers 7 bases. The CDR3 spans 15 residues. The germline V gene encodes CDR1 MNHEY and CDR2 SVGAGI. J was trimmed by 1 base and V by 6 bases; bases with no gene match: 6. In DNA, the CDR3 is TGTGCCAGCAGCCCGAGGGGGCAGAGCAATCAGCCCCAGCATTTT. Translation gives CASSPRGQSNQPQHF.

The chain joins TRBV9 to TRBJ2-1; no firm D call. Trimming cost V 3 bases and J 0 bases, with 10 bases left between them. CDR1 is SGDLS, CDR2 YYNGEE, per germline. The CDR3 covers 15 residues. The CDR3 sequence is CASSALKSSYNEQFF. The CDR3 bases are TGTGCCAGCAGCGCCTTAAAGAGCTCCTACAATGAGCAGTTCTTC.

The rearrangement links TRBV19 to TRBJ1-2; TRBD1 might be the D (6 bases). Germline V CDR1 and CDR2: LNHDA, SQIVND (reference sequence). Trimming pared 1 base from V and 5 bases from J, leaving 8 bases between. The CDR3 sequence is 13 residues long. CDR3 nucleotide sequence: TGTGCCAGTAGTATAGCCCAGGGGTATGGCTACACCTTC. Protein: CASSIAQGYGYTF.

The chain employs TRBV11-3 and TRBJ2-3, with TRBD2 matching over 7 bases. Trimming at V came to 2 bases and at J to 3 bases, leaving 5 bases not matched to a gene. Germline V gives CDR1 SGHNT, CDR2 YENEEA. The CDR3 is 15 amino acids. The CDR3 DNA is TGTGCCAGCAGCTTATCGGGACTACTTACAGATACGCAGTATTTT. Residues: CASSLSGLLTDTQYF.

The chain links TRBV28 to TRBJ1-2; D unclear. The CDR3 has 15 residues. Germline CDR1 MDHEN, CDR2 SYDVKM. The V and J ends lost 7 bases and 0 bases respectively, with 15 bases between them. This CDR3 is CASTRLEQTNYGYTF. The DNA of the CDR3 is TGTGCCAGCACCCGACTAGAACAGACTAACTATGGCTACACCTTC.

The CDR3 here is CASREGQGASTDTQYF. CDR3 sequence (DNA): TGCGCCAGCAGGGAGGGACAGGGGGCTAGCACAGATACGCAGTATTTT. The V gene is TRBV5-1, the J gene TRBJ2-3, with 12 bases identical to TRBD1. This CDR3 contains 16 residues. Germline lookup yields CDR1 SGHRS and CDR2 YFSETQ. The V and J ends lost 5 bases and 0 bases, in that order; junction bases with no gene match: 4.

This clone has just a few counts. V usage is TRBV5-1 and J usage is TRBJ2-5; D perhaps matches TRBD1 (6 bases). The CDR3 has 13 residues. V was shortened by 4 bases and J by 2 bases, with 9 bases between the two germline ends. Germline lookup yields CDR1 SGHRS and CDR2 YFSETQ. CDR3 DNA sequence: TGCGCCAGCAGCACAGGGTCTCAAGAGACCCAGTACTTC. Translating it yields CASSTGSQETQYF.

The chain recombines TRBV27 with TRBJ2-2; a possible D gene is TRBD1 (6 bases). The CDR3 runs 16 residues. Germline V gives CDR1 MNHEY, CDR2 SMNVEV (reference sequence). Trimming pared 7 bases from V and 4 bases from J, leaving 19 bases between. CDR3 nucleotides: TGTGCCAGCAAAAACTCAGCCAAGGGGGTCACCGGGGAGCTGTTTTTT. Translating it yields CASKNSAKGVTGELFF.

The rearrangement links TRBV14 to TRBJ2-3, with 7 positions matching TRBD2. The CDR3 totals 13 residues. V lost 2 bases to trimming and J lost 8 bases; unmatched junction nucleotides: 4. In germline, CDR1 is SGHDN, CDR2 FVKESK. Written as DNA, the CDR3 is TGTGCCAGCAGCCAATTGGTAGCGGGTACGCAGTATTTT. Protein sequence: CASSQLVAGTQYF.

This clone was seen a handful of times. CDR3 in DNA: TGTGCCAGCATCCCAGGGGGGGCTGACGAGCAGTACTTC. Its protein product is CASIPGGADEQYF. The chain couples TRBV6-2 or TRBV6-3 to TRBJ2-7, with D tentatively TRBD1 or TRBD2 (7 bases each). This CDR3 spans 13 amino acids. Trimming cost V 7 bases and J 5 bases, with 15 bases left between them. Germline V gives CDR1 MNHEY, CDR2 SVGEGT.

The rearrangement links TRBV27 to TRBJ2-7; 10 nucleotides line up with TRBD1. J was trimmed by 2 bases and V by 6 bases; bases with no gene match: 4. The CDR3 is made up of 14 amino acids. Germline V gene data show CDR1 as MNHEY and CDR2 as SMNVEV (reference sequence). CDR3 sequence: CASSHGQGAYEQYF. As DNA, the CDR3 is TGTGCCAGCAGCCATGGACAGGGGGCCTACGAGCAGTACTTC.

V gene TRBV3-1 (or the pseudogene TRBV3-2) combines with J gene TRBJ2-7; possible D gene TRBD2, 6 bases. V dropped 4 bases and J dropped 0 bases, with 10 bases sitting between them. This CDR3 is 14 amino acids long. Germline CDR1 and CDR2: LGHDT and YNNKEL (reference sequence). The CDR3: CASSLAVSSYEQYF. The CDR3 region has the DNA TGTGCCAGCAGCCTAGCGGTTAGCTCCTACGAGCAGTACTTC.

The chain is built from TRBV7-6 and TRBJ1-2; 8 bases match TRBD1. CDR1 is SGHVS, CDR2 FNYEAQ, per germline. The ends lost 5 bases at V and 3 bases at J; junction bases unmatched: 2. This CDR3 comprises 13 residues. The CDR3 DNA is TGTGCCAGCAGCCCGACAGGGGACTATGGCTACACCTTC. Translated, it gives CASSPTGDYGYTF.

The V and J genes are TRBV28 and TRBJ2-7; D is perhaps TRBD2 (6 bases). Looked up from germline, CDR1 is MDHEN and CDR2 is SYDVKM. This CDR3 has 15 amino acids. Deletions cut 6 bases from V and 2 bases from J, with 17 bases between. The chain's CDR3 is CASRPPGGFTYEQYF. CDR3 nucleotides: TGTGCCAGCAGACCTCCCGGGGGTTTCACCTACGAGCAGTACTTC.

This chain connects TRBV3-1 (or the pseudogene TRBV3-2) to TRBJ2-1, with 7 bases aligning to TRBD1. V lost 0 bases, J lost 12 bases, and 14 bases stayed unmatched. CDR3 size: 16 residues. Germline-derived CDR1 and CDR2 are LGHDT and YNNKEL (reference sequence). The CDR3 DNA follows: TGTGCCAGCAGCCAAGAGGGGACAGCCGGGACCCTGCGGCAGTTCTTC. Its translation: CASSQEGTAGTLRQFF.

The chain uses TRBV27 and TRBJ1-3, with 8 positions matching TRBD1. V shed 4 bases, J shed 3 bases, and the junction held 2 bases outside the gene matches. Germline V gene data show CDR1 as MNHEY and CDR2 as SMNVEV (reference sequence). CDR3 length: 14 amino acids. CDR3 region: CASSSGTGGNTIYF. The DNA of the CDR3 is TGTGCCAGCAGTTCCGGGACAGGTGGAAACACCATATATTTT.